This T cell receptor beta chain stems from a study of blood T cell repertoires in COVID-19. Turning to the study itself: The United States, Italy and Spain supplied acute and convalescent COVID-19 samples.

This clone turned up a few times. The study assigned cohorts using participant-reported clinical history. The ends were cut back, 8 bases at V and 4 bases at J, with 13 bases in the middle. This CDR3 comprises 13 residues. Sequencing was performed with immunoSEQ multiplex PCR; in TCRdb, only in-frame clones are kept and a portion is missing. The repertoire has approximately 200,000 clones, 85% of them found once; the top ten carry 18%. The receptor's source is a man aged 35 to 55 who had recovered from COVID-19. The sample taken for sequencing was PBMCs or T cells enriched from blood (not recorded which). The V and J genes are TRBV12-3 or TRBV12-4 and TRBJ2-3, with D possibly matching TRBD2 (5 bases). Here the CDR3 DNA reads TGTGCCAGCGGTCGAAGAGGGCCAGATACGCAGTATTTT. It is translated as CASGRRGPDTQYF.